These T cell receptor beta chains were read from a single sample in a study of T cell responses to AZD1222 COVID-19 vaccine. TCRdb's copy holds only in-frame clones and misses some; the assay was immunoSEQ multiplex PCR. The table records about 99,000 clones, 86% of them present only once. The sample in question was peripheral blood, obtained 28 days after the second dose of the MenACWY control vaccine. The receptors originated from an adult who received the MenACWY meningococcal vaccine as a control. The CDR3 runs from the conserved cysteine through the conserved F or W. A D gene is named only where the DNA matches it firmly.

v_call	j_call	d_call	cdr3_aa
TRBV5-4	TRBJ2-3	NA	CASSFPGWGTDTQYF
TRBV6-4	TRBJ2-1	NA	CASSDRWLAPYNEQFF
TRBV19	TRBJ1-2	NA	CASRKTVPPYGYTF
TRBV5-1	TRBJ1-1	NA	CASSLIANTEAFF
TRBV9	TRBJ2-7	NA	CASSPRGGSNEQYF
TRBV19	TRBJ2-2	NA	CASKERLNTGELFF
TRBV6-5	TRBJ1-5	NA	CASSYSINQPQHF
TRBV29-1	TRBJ2-1	TRBD2	CSVASGGLYNEQFF
TRBV10-3	TRBJ1-2	TRBD1	CAISDQDRGAYGYTF
TRBV6-1	TRBJ1-5	TRBD1	CASSAYNTGTANQPQHF
TRBV4-3	TRBJ2-7	NA	CASSRSGGPAYEQYF
TRBV5-6	TRBJ1-1	NA	CASSLKRRKTEAFF
TRBV7-2	TRBJ1-5	NA	CASSLAAAGSNQPQHF
TRBV18	TRBJ2-3	TRBD1	CASSLVGTGGTDTQYF
TRBV30	TRBJ1-2	NA	CASGRGTGYTF
TRBV25-1	TRBJ2-5	TRBD1	CASSGPGQGAGETQYF
TRBV6-5	TRBJ2-1	NA	CASSTQGGNNEQFF
TRBV21-1	TRBJ2-7	NA	CASSKGSAPRVYEQYF
TRBV7-8	TRBJ1-1	NA	CASSSIVPATDRSTEAFF
TRBV7-2	TRBJ2-5	TRBD2	CASSLVWRGVNQETQYF
TRBV11-2	TRBJ1-2	NA	CASSSISRDANYGYTF
TRBV5-1	TRBJ1-1	NA	CASSLEGGTEAFF
TRBV6-6	TRBJ1-1	NA	CATGGETPNTEAFF
TRBV2	TRBJ2-2	NA	CASSEAGFNTGELFF
TRBV5-1	TRBJ2-2	NA	CASSVLPGTDTGELFF
TRBV12-3/TRBV12-4	TRBJ2-3	NA	CASSSGSTDTQYF
TRBV30	TRBJ2-1	NA	CAWSRGSSYNEQFF
TRBV19	TRBJ1-2	NA	CASSILGGNYGYTF
TRBV6-2/TRBV6-3	TRBJ2-5	NA	CASSYRTSRETQYF
TRBV5-1	TRBJ2-3	NA	CASSPDLNTDTQYF
TRBV19	TRBJ2-5	TRBD1	CASSRQGVWETQYF
TRBV27	TRBJ2-3	TRBD2	CASSSGLDTDTQYF
TRBV19	TRBJ2-7	NA	CASSYPSPGTLRYEQYF
TRBV14	TRBJ1-4	NA	CASSRSRGNNEKLFF
TRBV6-5	TRBJ1-1	NA	CASSYQKGLNTEAFF
TRBV6-5	TRBJ2-1	NA	CASRFDLDNEQFF
TRBV18	TRBJ2-3	NA	CASSPASTDTQYF
TRBV19	TRBJ1-1	TRBD1	CASTPTGGTEAFF
TRBV30	TRBJ2-7	TRBD1	CAWSFGDSSTVYEQYF
TRBV24-1	TRBJ2-7	TRBD1	CATSAQTGASEQYF
TRBV7-9	TRBJ2-1	TRBD1	CASSSWDRDNEQFF
TRBV7-3	TRBJ2-1	TRBD1	CASSRDRGWDEQFF
TRBV7-6	TRBJ1-6	TRBD1	CASSGGQGQGLGSPLHF
TRBV19	TRBJ1-1	NA	CASSIRGEGRQTEAFF
TRBV2	TRBJ1-6	TRBD1	CASSQGADSPLHF
TRBV9	TRBJ1-1	TRBD1	CASSQQGADNTEAFF
TRBV3-1/TRBV3-2	TRBJ1-1	TRBD1	CASSQRQGVGEAFF
TRBV9	TRBJ2-3	TRBD1	CASSPQGQLATDTQYF
TRBV4-1	TRBJ2-7	NA	CASSQDSESYEQYF
TRBV6-5	TRBJ2-5	NA	CASSYARRETQYF
TRBV6-6	TRBJ1-2	NA	CASSYDYQGGYTF
TRBV7-2	TRBJ1-2	NA	CASSLRTDAPYGYTF
TRBV5-4	TRBJ2-2	NA	CASSLPGAGELFF
TRBV7-8	TRBJ1-2	NA	CASSLFPGTACTF
TRBV25-1	TRBJ2-1	NA	CASSRPDRINEQFF